These 9 T cell receptor beta chains came from one sample sequenced in a study of CD8 T cells in Susac syndrome. A quantity of about 0.5 to 1 ug RNA underwent reverse transcription using random hexamers. TCRdb passed the immunoSEQ multiplex PCR reads through MiXCR, listing each CDR3 protein once. The sample lists about 180,000 distinct CDR3 sequences; approximately 94% were seen once. The sample was CD4+ T cells from PBMCs. The origin of the receptors is a human donor with multiple sclerosis.

This chain connects TRBV6-1 to TRBJ1-6; TRBD1 is a possible D gene (6 bases). The V gene lost 8 bases and the J gene lost 5 bases, with 19 bases spanning the gap. Germline CDR1 is MNHNS and CDR2 is SASEGT. The CDR3 runs to 16 residues. Here the CDR3 reads CASSQLTGDDNSPLHF. The CDR3 DNA follows: TGTGCCAGCTCGCAGCTGACAGGAGACGATAATTCACCCCTCCACTTT.

The CDR3 region is CATSDRGQGIRNEQFF. DNA of the CDR3: TGTGCCACCAGTGACAGGGGACAGGGGATTCGCAATGAGCAGTTCTTC. J is TRBJ2-1 and V is TRBV24-1; 10 bases agree with TRBD1. From germline, CDR1 is KGHDR and CDR2 SFDVKD. Germline trimming cut 4 bases from V and 6 bases from J; bases unmatched to any gene: 8. This CDR3 has 16 residues.

This clonotype was counted a single time. The chain is built from TRBV20-1 and TRBJ2-3, with TRBD1 identical over 7 bases. CDR3 length: 12 amino acids. Germline assignment: CDR1 DFQATT and CDR2 SNEGSKA (reference sequence). DNA for the CDR3: TGCGGGGCCAGGGGGAGCACAGATACGCAGTATTTT. Translation: CGARGSTDTQYF.

This clonotype was detected only once. This chain joins TRBV28 and TRBJ2-4; tentatively, D is TRBD1 or TRBD2 (5 bases each). CDR1 and CDR2 (germline): MDHEN, SYDVKM. The CDR3 totals 14 residues. V was cut by 4 bases and J by 8 bases, with 15 bases left in between. The CDR3 is CASSSGAVGDIQYF. CDR3 nucleotide sequence: TGTGCCAGCAGTTCCGGGGCAGTAGGGGACATTCAGTACTTC.

The CDR3 loop reads CSVGQAVQETQYF. The DNA for the CDR3 is TGCAGCGTCGGACAGGCCGTACAAGAGACCCAGTACTTC. The chain links TRBV29-1 to TRBJ2-5, with 7 bases that match TRBD1. This CDR3 is built from 13 residues. Per germline, CDR1 SQVTM and CDR2 ANQGSEA. V gave up 6 bases and J gave up 2 bases; unmatched junction bases: 6.

The chain links TRBV12-3 or TRBV12-4 to TRBJ2-5, with a possible D match to TRBD1 (6 bases). The V and J ends lost 2 bases and 6 bases respectively, with 13 bases between them. The CDR3 length is 14 residues. The DNA for the CDR3 is TGTGCCAGCAGTTTATGGGGGCTAGCTAAGACCCAGTACTTC. This gives the protein CASSLWGLAKTQYF.

The CDR3 DNA is TGTGCCAGCAGTCCATCGAGTGTGGAGACCCAGTACTTC. This encodes CASSPSSVETQYF. This chain links TRBV6-2 or TRBV6-3 with TRBJ2-5; D not resolved. Trimming took 5 bases from V and 5 from J, leaving 12 bases between them. Germline CDR1 MNHEY, CDR2 SVGEGT. The CDR3 covers 13 residues.

The chain employs TRBV4-1 and TRBJ2-4; D unclear. The germline V gene has CDR1 MGHRA and CDR2 YSYEKL. Trimming cost V 5 bases and J 7 bases, with 12 bases left between them. The CDR3 is made up of 13 amino acids. DNA for the CDR3: TGCGCCAGCAGCTTCGGACCGAGGAACATTCAGTACTTC. As protein: CASSFGPRNIQYF.

This chain uses TRBV4-2 with TRBJ2-3; the match to TRBD2 covers 7 bases. CDR1 is LGHNA, CDR2 YNFKEQ, per germline. The CDR3 consists of 18 residues. The junction had 17 bases not matched to a gene; V was cut back by 1 base and J by 7 bases. CDR3 sequence reads: CASSQGAPVHGGVNTQYF. For the CDR3, the DNA is TGTGCCAGCAGCCAAGGAGCCCCGGTACATGGGGGGGTTAATACGCAGTATTTT.